The 10 T cell receptor beta chains below were found in one sample sequenced in a study of cytotoxic CD8 clonotypes in ibrutinib-treated CLL. TCRdb keeps only in-frame clones here, not all; method: immunoSEQ multiplex PCR. The sample contains more than 60,000 clones, approximately 87% of which appear only once. Sequences were derived from PBMCs, sampled after 24 months of ibrutinib treatment. Receptors originate from a human donor with chronic lymphocytic leukemia.

J is TRBJ2-5 and V is TRBV19, with D possibly matching TRBD1 (7 bases). This CDR3 is 15 amino acids long. Germline CDR1 is LNHDA and CDR2 is SQIVND (reference sequence). Between the trimmed V and J ends, which lost 5 bases and 5 bases, there was a span of 18 bases. CDR3 nucleotide sequence: TGTGCCAGTAGTCTCGGTGGAGGGGGCGGGGAGACCCAGTACTTC. Translated: CASSLGGGGGETQYF.

The chain combines TRBV4-2 with TRBJ1-1; 9 bases agree with TRBD1. With V trimmed by 4 bases and J by 5 bases, 5 bases remained unmatched. The CDR3 has 14 residues. The germline gives CDR1 LGHNA, CDR2 YNFKEQ. CDR3 region: CASSRADRGTEAFF. CDR3 sequence (DNA): TGTGCCAGCAGCCGCGCAGACAGGGGGACTGAAGCTTTCTTT.

The gene calls are TRBV10-3 and TRBJ2-7, with 10 bases lining up with TRBD2. The CDR3 is 17 amino acids. Germline V lookup: CDR1 ENHRY, CDR2 SYGVKD. V gave up 0 bases and J gave up 2 bases; unmatched junction bases: 7. CDR3 nucleotide sequence: TGTGCCATCAGTGAGTCGAAAGGGACTAGCGTTCCCTACGAGCAGTACTTC. Translating it yields CAISESKGTSVPYEQYF.

The chain couples TRBV18 to TRBJ1-3; D is undetermined. Looked up from germline, CDR1 is KGHSH and CDR2 is LQKENI. The CDR3 sequence is 17 residues long. With 2 bases removed from V and 0 bases from J, the gap between germline ends came to 14 bases. The CDR3 sequence: CASSPVRQALSGNTIYF. The DNA for the CDR3 is TGTGCCAGCTCACCAGTGCGACAAGCGCTCTCTGGAAACACCATATATTTT.

V usage is TRBV5-4 and J usage is TRBJ1-4; D is unclear. V was pared by 2 bases and J by 3 bases, with 11 bases between. The CDR3 runs 15 residues. The germline gives CDR1 SGHNT, CDR2 YYREEE (reference sequence). Written as DNA, the CDR3 is TGTGCCAGCAGCTTAGGGTTGGCCCCTAATGAAAAACTGTTTTTT. Protein product: CASSLGLAPNEKLFF.

The chain is built from TRBV5-1 and TRBJ1-3; TRBD1 aligns across 11 bases. This CDR3 spans 17 amino acids. Trimming at V came to 1 base and at J to 0 bases, leaving 3 bases not matched to a gene. Germline CDR1 is SGHRS and CDR2 is YFSETQ. CDR3 residues: CASSLLDRGLSGNTIYF. The CDR3, as DNA: TGCGCCAGCAGCTTGTTGGACAGGGGGCTCTCTGGAAACACCATATATTTT.

V gene TRBV6-5 combines with J gene TRBJ2-7, with 9 nucleotides matching TRBD1. V trimming: 6 bases; J trimming: 2 bases; junction bases outside the gene matches: 8. Germline V gene data show CDR1 as MNHEY and CDR2 as SVGAGI. The CDR3 runs 15 residues. The CDR3 is CASRRAGTGTYEQYF. Here the CDR3 DNA reads TGTGCCAGCAGAAGGGCCGGGACAGGGACCTACGAGCAGTACTTC.

This rearrangement joins TRBV11-2 to TRBJ1-2; 7 bases map to TRBD1. Per germline, CDR1 SGHAT and CDR2 FQNNGV. This CDR3 has 14 residues. Unmatched junction bases numbered 4, after V lost 4 bases and J lost 2 bases. The DNA of the CDR3 is TGTGCCAGCAGCTCCGTCAGGGGGAACTATGGCTACACCTTC. It encodes CASSSVRGNYGYTF.

The chain has TRBV9 and TRBJ1-3, with 8 bases that match TRBD1. The length of the CDR3 is 15 residues. V shed 4 bases and J 7 bases; nucleotides not matched to a gene: 10. Germline values: CDR1 SGDLS, CDR2 YYNGEE. This CDR3 reads CASSPWDRLGNTIYF. For the CDR3, the DNA is TGTGCCAGCAGCCCTTGGGACAGGCTCGGGAACACCATATATTTT.

Remarks on this clone: The sample holds other DNA sequences that translate to the same CDR3. The J gene is TRBJ2-3, the V gene TRBV5-1; D gene unclear. Deletions cut 0 bases from V and 0 bases from J, with 5 bases between. This CDR3 has 14 residues. Per germline, CDR1 SGHRS and CDR2 YFSETQ. CDR3 protein: CASSLGASTDTQYF. CDR3 nucleotide sequence: TGCGCCAGCAGCTTGGGTGCTAGCACAGATACGCAGTATTTT. Full variable domain (remainder filled in from reference TRBV5-1 and TRBJ2-3): KAGVTQTPRYLIKTRGQQVTLSCSPISGHRSVSWYQQTPGQGLQFLFEYFSETQRNKGNFPGRFSGRQFSNSRSEMNVSTLELGDSALYLCASSLGASTDTQYFGPGTRLTVL.